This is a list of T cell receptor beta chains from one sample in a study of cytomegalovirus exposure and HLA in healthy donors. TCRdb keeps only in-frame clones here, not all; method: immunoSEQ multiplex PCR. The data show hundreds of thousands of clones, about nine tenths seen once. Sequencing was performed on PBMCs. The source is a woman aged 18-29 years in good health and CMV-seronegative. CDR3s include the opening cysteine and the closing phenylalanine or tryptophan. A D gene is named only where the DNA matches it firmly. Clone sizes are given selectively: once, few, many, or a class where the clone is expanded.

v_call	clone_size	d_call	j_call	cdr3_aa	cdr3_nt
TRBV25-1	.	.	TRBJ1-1	CASSLVGQWGTEAFF	TGTGCCAGCAGTCTCGTGGGGCAGTGGGGTACTGAAGCTTTCTTT
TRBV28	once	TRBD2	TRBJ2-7	CASSLKGLTYEQYF	TGTGCCAGCAGTTTGAAGGGACTAACCTACGAGCAGTACTTC
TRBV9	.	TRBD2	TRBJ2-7	CASSVSGRADEQYF	TGTGCCAGCAGCGTAAGCGGGAGGGCCGACGAGCAGTACTTC
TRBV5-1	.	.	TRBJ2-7	CASSLGSTGPSYEQYF	TGCGCCAGCAGCTTGGGCTCAACAGGGCCTTCCTACGAGCAGTACTTC
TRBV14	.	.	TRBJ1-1	CASSQGSTGRRTEAFF	TGTGCCAGCAGCCAAGGTTCGACAGGAAGAAGGACTGAAGCTTTCTTT
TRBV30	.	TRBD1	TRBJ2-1	CAWSEVGQGFNNEQFF	TGTGCCTGGAGTGAAGTGGGACAGGGATTTAACAATGAGCAGTTCTTC
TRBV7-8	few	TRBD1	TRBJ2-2	CASSLAGQGTGELFF	TGTGCCAGCAGCTTAGCGGGACAGGGGACCGGGGAGCTGTTTTTT
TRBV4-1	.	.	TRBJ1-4	CASSPGSNEKLFF	TGCGCCAGCAGCCCCGGGAGTAATGAAAAACTGTTTTTT
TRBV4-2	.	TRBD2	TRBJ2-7	CASSQGLAGGNWYF	TGTGCCAGCAGCCAAGGACTAGCGGGGGGCAACTGGTACTTC
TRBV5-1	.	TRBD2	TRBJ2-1	CASSLTTSGGPYNEQFF	TGCGCCAGCAGCTTGACGACTAGCGGGGGCCCCTACAATGAGCAGTTCTTC
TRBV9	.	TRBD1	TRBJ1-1	CASRGTGETEAFF	TGTGCCAGCAGAGGGACAGGGGAAACTGAAGCTTTCTTT
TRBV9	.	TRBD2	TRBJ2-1	CASSVGPAGGYNEQFF	TGTGCCAGCAGCGTAGGACCAGCGGGGGGATACAATGAGCAGTTCTTC
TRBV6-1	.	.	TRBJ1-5	CASSEHSGALNQPQHF	TGTGCCAGCAGTGAACACAGCGGGGCCCTCAATCAGCCCCAGCATTTT
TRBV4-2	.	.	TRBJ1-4	CASSQDTTNEKLFF	TGTGCCAGCAGCCAAGACACAACTAATGAAAAACTGTTTTTT
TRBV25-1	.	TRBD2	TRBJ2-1	CASSLLAGGYNEQFF	TGTGCCAGCAGTTTACTAGCGGGGGGATACAATGAGCAGTTCTTC
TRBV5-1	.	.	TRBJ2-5	CASSLARAGEGQETQYF	TGCGCCAGCAGCTTGGCTCGGGCAGGGGAAGGGCAAGAGACCCAGTACTTC
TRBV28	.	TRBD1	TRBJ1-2	CASRPPSGTDSSYGYTF	TGTGCCAGCAGGCCACCTTCTGGGACAGACAGCTCCTATGGCTACACCTTC
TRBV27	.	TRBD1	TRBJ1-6	CASSLRTGHNSPLHF	TGTGCCAGCAGTTTAAGGACAGGGCATAATTCACCCCTCCACTTT
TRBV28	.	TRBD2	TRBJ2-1	CASGPLAGGSYNEQFF	TGTGCCAGCGGACCCTTAGCGGGGGGGTCTTACAATGAGCAGTTCTTC
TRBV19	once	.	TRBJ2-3	CASWDILSTDTQYF	TGTGCCAGTTGGGACATTCTTAGCACAGATACGCAGTATTTT
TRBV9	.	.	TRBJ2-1	CASSVSTSWGRTPGHEQFF	TGTGCCAGCAGCGTAAGCACCTCGTGGGGGCGGACCCCAGGGCATGAGCAGTTCTTC
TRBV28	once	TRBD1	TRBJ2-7	CASSLVTGTGAVRGSYEQYF	TGTGCCAGCAGTTTAGTCACCGGGACAGGGGCTGTAAGGGGCTCCTACGAGCAGTACTTC
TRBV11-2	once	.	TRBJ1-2	CASSLDHRDGYTF	TGTGCCAGCAGCTTAGATCACAGGGATGGCTACACCTTC
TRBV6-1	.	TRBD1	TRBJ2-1	CASSEAGQDPYNEQFF	TGTGCCAGCAGTGAAGCGGGACAGGACCCCTACAATGAGCAGTTCTTC
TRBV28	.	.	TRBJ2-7	CASSESGYEQYF	TGTGCCAGCAGTGAATCGGGATACGAGCAGTACTTC
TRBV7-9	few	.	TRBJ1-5	CASNTGNNQPQHF	TGTGCCAGCAACACAGGGAACAATCAGCCCCAGCATTTT
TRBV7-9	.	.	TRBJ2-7	CASSPGYEQYF	TGTGCCAGCAGCCCCGGCTACGAGCAGTACTTC
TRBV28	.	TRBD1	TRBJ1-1	CASARGLEAFF	TGTGCCAGTGCAAGGGGGCTGGAAGCTTTCTTT
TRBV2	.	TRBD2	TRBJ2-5	CASRPLSTAGPKETQYF	TGTGCCAGCAGGCCGCTCAGTACAGCGGGGCCTAAAGAGACCCAGTACTTC
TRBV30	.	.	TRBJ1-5	CAWSPGSNQPQHF	TGTGCCTGGAGCCCGGGATCCAATCAGCCCCAGCATTTT
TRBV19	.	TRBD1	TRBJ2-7	CASEQGNEQYF	TGTGCCAGTGAACAGGGGAACGAGCAGTACTTC
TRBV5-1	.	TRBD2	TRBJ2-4	CASSPGGLAENIQYF	TGCGCCAGCAGCCCGGGGGGACTAGCGGAAAACATTCAGTACTTC
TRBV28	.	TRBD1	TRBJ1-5	CASSLLLTGGNQPQHF	TGTGCCAGCAGTTTACTCCTGACAGGGGGGAATCAGCCCCAGCATTTT
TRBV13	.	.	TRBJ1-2	CASSLPRILASYTF	TGTGCCAGCAGCTTACCCCGGATCTTAGCAAGCTACACCTTC
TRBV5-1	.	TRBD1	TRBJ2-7	CASRGDRNLYYEQYF	TGCGCCAGCAGAGGGGACAGAAACCTGTACTACGAGCAGTACTTC
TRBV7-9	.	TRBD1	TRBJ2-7	CASSGGQVVDHEQYF	TGTGCCAGCAGCGGCGGACAGGTAGTCGACCACGAGCAGTACTTC
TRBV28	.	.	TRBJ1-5	CASSLRSGLNSNQPQHF	TGTGCCAGCAGTTTACGGTCGGGACTCAATAGCAATCAGCCCCAGCATTTT
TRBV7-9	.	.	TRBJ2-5	CASGAGEETQYF	TGTGCCAGCGGTGCAGGGGAAGAGACCCAGTACTTC
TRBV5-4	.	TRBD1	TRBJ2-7	CASSSTGGLDEQYF	TGTGCCAGCAGCTCGACAGGGGGACTTGACGAGCAGTACTTC
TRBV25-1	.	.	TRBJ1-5	CASSESGREGLHF	TGTGCCAGCAGTGAATCCGGCAGGGAGGGATTGCATTTT
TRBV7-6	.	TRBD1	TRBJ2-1	CASSWDSQSEQFF	TGTGCCAGCAGCTGGGACAGCCAGTCCGAGCAGTTCTTC
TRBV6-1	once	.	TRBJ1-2	CASRKGYDGYTF	TGTGCCAGCCGAAAGGGGTATGATGGCTACACCTTC
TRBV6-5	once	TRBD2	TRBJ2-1	CASSYSGGRAEQFF	TGTGCCAGCAGTTACTCGGGCGGGAGGGCTGAGCAGTTCTTC
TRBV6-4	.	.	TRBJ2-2	CASSDSDSTGELFF	TGTGCCAGCAGTGATTCAGACAGCACCGGGGAGCTGTTTTTT
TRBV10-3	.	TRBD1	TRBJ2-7	CAITEGRQGTYEQYF	TGTGCCATCACAGAGGGCAGACAGGGCACCTACGAGCAGTACTTC
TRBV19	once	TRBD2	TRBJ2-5	CASSPGGLAGGPETQYF	TGTGCCAGTAGTCCTGGGGGTTTAGCGGGAGGGCCGGAGACCCAGTACTTC
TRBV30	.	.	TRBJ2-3	CAWSVRGAMPDTQYF	TGTGCCTGGAGTGTACGGGGGGCTATGCCAGATACGCAGTATTTT
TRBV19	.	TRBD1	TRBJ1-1	CASSYRGTEAFF	TGTGCCAGTAGCTACAGGGGAACTGAAGCTTTCTTT
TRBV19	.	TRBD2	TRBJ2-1	CASSGGLAGSEQFF	TGTGCCAGTAGTGGGGGACTAGCGGGATCTGAGCAGTTCTTC
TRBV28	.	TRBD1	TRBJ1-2	CAIETGLAYGYTF	TGTGCCATCGAGACAGGGCTAGCCTATGGCTACACCTTC
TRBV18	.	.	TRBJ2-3	CASSTSPEGTDTQYF	TGTGCCAGCTCAACTTCGCCGGAGGGCACAGATACGCAGTATTTT
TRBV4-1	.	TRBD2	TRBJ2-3	CASSPRLAGGPGDTQYF	TGCGCCAGCAGCCCTAGACTAGCGGGAGGGCCGGGAGATACGCAGTATTTT
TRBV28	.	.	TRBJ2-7	CASATRPSEQYF	TGTGCCAGCGCGACGAGGCCCTCCGAGCAGTACTTC
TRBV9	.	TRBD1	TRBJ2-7	CASSVEGGHEQYF	TGTGCCAGCAGCGTAGAAGGGGGCCACGAGCAGTACTTC
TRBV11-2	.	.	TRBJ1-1	CASSSPLLTGLNTEAFF	TGTGCCAGCAGCTCCCCTTTACTAACAGGATTGAACACTGAAGCTTTCTTT
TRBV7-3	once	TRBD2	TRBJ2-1	CASSFTGGPKNEQFF	TGTGCCAGCAGCTTCACGGGAGGGCCAAAGAATGAGCAGTTCTTC
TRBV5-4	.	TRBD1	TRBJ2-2	CASSLGKLRTGQSNTGELFF	TGTGCCAGCAGCTTGGGCAAGCTCAGGACAGGACAATCGAACACCGGGGAGCTGTTTTTT
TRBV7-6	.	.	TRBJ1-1	CASSLQRNTEAFF	TGTGCCAGCAGCTTACAGCGGAACACTGAAGCTTTCTTT